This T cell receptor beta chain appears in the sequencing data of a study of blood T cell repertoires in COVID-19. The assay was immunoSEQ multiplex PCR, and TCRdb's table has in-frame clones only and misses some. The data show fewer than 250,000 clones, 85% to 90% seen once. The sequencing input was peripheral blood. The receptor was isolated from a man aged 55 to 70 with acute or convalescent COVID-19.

Written as DNA, the CDR3 is TGCGCCAGCAGCGGACGGGAGGGGTCCTACAATGAGCAGTTCTTC. As protein: CASSGREGSYNEQFF. This sequence joins TRBV5-1 and TRBJ2-1, with 8 bases identical to TRBD2. The CDR3 contains 15 residues. The germline V gene has CDR1 SGHRS and CDR2 YFSETQ. V trimming: 4 bases; J trimming: 1 base; junction bases outside the gene matches: 4. Full variable domain (remainder filled in from reference TRBV5-1 and TRBJ2-1): KAGVTQTPRYLIKTRGQQVTLSCSPISGHRSVSWYQQTPGQGLQFLFEYFSETQRNKGNFPGRFSGRQFSNSRSEMNVSTLELGDSALYLCASSGREGSYNEQFFGPGTRLTVL.